Sequencing of this T cell receptor beta chain was carried out in a study of CD8+CD57+ T cells in acquired aplastic anemia. Study-level information: The average for DNA from sorted CD4+ and CD8+ cells was 3.2 ug. Study results and limitations: Patients shared just under 30 CD8+ CDR3 sequences with controls.

Profiling of TCR beta VDJ combinations and CDR3 sequences used genomic DNA as template. TCRdb redid the calling of the reads with MiXCR, one entry per CDR3 protein. The table includes under 200,000 distinct CDR3 sequences, 50% to 75% detected once. This clonotype was seen a single time. Its target is not known. Trimming took 3 bases from V and 3 from J, leaving 5 bases between them. This CDR3 region has 12 residues. The germline gives CDR1 SEHNR, CDR2 FQNEAQ (reference sequence). The sequenced sample consisted of sorted CD4+, CD8+, or CD8+CD57+ T cells (not recorded which) from PBMCs. This clonotype originated in a human donor in good health. V usage is TRBV7-9 and J usage is TRBJ2-5; D is uncertain. The CDR3 loop reads CASSFFKETQYF. The DNA of the CDR3 is TGTGCCAGCAGCTTCTTCAAAGAGACCCAGTACTTC.